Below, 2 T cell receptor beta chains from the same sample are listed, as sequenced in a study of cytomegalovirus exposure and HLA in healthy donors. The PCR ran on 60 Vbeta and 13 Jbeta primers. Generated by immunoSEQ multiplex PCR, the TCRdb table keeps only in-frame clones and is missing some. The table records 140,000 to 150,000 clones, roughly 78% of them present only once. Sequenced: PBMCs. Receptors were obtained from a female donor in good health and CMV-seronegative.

DNA of the CDR3: TGTGCCAGCAGCCGGGACAGTTGCGGCTACACCTTC. Amino acid sequence: CASSRDSCGYTF. The chain has TRBV9 and TRBJ1-2; 7 bases are a match to TRBD1. CDR1 and CDR2 (germline): SGDLS, YYNGEE. The CDR3 length is 12 residues. V shed 4 bases and J 8 bases; nucleotides not matched to a gene: 5.

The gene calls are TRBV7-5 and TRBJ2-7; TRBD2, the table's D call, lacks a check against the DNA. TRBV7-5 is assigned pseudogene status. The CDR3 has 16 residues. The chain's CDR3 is CVRHPLREVRSYEQYF. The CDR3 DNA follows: TGTGTCAGACACCCCCTCCGGGAGGTAAGGAGCTACGAGCAGTACTTC.